The 8 T cell receptor beta chains below all came from one sample that was sequenced in a study of beta chain features in type 1 diabetes. Expressed TCRB transcripts were sequenced, since all the RNA that had been isolated was reverse transcribed. The table came from immunoSEQ multiplex PCR; TCRdb's copy has only in-frame clones and leaves some out. The table has some 410,000 clones, roughly 10% seen once. The specimen sequenced was naive CD4+ T cells from blood. The origin of the receptors is a woman aged 18-29 years in good health.

J is TRBJ1-5 and V is TRBV9, with D unresolved. This CDR3 spans 13 amino acids. Germline assignment: CDR1 SGDLS and CDR2 YYNGEE. Trimming left V 2 bases short and J 6 bases short, with 9 bases between. CDR3 DNA: TGTGCCAGCAGCGTCTCAGCGGCTCAGCCCCAGCATTTT. Translation: CASSVSAAQPQHF.

This clone was detected a few times. The V and J genes are TRBV27 and TRBJ1-2; D ambiguous. The CDR3 has 13 residues. In germline, CDR1 is MNHEY, CDR2 SMNVEV (reference sequence). Trimming removed 4 bases from V and 5 bases from J, with 11 bases in between. The chain's CDR3 is CASSYSSGYGYTF. Here the CDR3 DNA reads TGTGCCAGCAGTTACAGTTCGGGTTATGGCTACACCTTC.

In its sample, this clone was seen a few times. The rearrangement links TRBV18 to TRBJ2-1, with D hard to call. V lost 0 bases and J 7 bases, leaving 7 bases between the germline ends. From germline, CDR1 is KGHSH and CDR2 LQKENI. This CDR3 has 13 residues. CDR3 coding DNA: TGTGCCAGCTCACCACCCTTAGTGAATGAGCAGTTCTTC. It codes for CASSPPLVNEQFF.

This clone was observed many times. The chain combines TRBV7-9 with TRBJ2-6; unclear D gene. V was trimmed by 8 bases and J by 0 bases, leaving 5 bases between them. Germline CDR1 SEHNR, CDR2 FQNEAQ (reference sequence). The length of the CDR3 is 13 residues. DNA of the CDR3: TGTGCCAGCGGCGCCTCTGGGGCCAACGTCCTGACTTTC. It codes for CASGASGANVLTF.

This chain links TRBV18 with TRBJ1-3; 8 positions match TRBD1. The CDR3 has 16 amino acids. Germline CDR1 is KGHSH and CDR2 is LQKENI. The junction had 7 bases not matched to a gene; V was cut back by 3 bases and J by 3 bases. The CDR3 spells CASSPSGQGVGNTIYF. The CDR3 nucleotides read TGTGCCAGCTCACCTTCCGGACAGGGAGTTGGAAACACCATATATTTT.

This clone was recorded a few times. This rearrangement joins TRBV11-2 to TRBJ2-5; 12 nucleotides align to TRBD2. The CDR3 is made up of 16 amino acids. V lost 5 bases, J lost 2 bases, and 6 bases stayed unmatched. From germline, CDR1 is SGHAT and CDR2 FQNNGV. The chain's CDR3 is CASSALAGGRQETQYF. CDR3 in DNA: TGTGCCAGCAGCGCCCTAGCGGGAGGGCGACAAGAGACCCAGTACTTC.

The chain has TRBV27 and TRBJ2-5; TRBD1 aligns across 8 bases. Germline V gene sequence: CDR1 MNHEY, CDR2 SMNVEV (reference sequence). The CDR3 length is 15 residues. V shed 4 bases and J 2 bases; nucleotides not matched to a gene: 6. The CDR3 sequence: CASSYKGTGQETQYF. The DNA for the CDR3 is TGTGCCAGCAGTTATAAGGGGACAGGACAAGAGACCCAGTACTTC.

This chain connects TRBV2 to TRBJ1-2; D gene uncertain. Germline assignment: CDR1 SNHLY and CDR2 FYNNEI. V lost 7 bases, J lost 4 bases, and 13 bases lay in between. The CDR3 contains 13 residues. This CDR3 reads CASNSEGGYGYTF. The CDR3 DNA sequence: TGTGCCAGCAACAGTGAGGGTGGCTATGGCTACACCTTC.